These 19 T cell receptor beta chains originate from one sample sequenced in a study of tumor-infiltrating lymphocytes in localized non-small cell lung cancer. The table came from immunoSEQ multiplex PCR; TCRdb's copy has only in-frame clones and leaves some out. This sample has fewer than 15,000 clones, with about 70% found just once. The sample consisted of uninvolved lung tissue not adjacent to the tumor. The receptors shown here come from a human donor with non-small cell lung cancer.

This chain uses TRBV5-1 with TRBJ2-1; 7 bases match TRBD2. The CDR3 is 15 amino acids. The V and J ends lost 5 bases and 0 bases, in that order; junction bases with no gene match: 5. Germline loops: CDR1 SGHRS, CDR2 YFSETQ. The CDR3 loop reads CASRSSGNSYNEQFF. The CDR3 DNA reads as TGCGCCAGCAGGTCGAGCGGGAACTCCTACAATGAGCAGTTCTTC.

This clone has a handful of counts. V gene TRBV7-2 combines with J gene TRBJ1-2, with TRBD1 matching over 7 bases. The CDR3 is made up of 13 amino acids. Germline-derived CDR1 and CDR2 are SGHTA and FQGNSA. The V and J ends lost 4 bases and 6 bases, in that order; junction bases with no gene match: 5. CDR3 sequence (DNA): TGTGCCAGCAGCTCAACAGGGGATAATGGCTACACCTTC. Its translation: CASSSTGDNGYTF.

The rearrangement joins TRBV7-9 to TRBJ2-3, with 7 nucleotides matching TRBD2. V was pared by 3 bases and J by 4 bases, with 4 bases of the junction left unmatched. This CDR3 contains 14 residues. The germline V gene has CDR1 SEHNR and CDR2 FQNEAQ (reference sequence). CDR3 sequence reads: CASSLSGNADTQYF. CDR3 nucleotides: TGTGCCAGCAGCTTGAGCGGGAACGCAGATACGCAGTATTTT.

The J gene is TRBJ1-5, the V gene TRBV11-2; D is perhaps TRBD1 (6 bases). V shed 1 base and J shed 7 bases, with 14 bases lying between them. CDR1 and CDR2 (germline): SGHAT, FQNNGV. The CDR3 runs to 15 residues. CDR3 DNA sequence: TGTGCCAGCAGCTTAGCACAGGGATTCGGGCAGCCCCAGCATTTT. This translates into CASSLAQGFGQPQHF.

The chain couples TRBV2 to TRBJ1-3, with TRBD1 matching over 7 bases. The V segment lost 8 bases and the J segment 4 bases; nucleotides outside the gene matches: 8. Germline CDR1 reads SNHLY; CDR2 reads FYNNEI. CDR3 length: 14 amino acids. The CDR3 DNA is TGTGCCAGCCGGCCGGGACAGCCCGGAAACACCATATATTTT. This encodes CASRPGQPGNTIYF. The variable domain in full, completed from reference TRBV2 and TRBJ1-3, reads EPEVTQTPSHQVTQMGQEVILRCVPISNHLYFYWYRQILGQKVEFLVSFYNNEISEKSEIFDDQFSVERPDGSNFTLKIRSTKLEDSAMYFCASRPGQPGNTIYFGEGSWLTVV.

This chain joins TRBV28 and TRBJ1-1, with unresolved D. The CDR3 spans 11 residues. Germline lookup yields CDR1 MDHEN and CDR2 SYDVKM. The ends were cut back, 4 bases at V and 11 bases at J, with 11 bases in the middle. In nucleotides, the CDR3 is TGTGCCAGCAGTTCCCGTGGCAATGCTTTCTTT. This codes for CASSSRGNAFF.

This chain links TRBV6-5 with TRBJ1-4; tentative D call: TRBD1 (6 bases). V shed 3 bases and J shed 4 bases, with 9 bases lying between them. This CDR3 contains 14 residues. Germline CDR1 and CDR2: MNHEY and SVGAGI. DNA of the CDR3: TGTGCCAGCAGTTATACAGGGATTAATGAAAAACTGTTTTTT. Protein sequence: CASSYTGINEKLFF.

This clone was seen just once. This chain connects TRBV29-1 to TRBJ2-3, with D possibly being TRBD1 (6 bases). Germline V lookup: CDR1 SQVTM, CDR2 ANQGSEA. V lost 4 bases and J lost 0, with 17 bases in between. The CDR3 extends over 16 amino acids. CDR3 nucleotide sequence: TGCAGCGTTGTGGGGGCCGGGTTAACTAGCACAGATACGCAGTATTTT. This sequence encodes CSVVGAGLTSTDTQYF.

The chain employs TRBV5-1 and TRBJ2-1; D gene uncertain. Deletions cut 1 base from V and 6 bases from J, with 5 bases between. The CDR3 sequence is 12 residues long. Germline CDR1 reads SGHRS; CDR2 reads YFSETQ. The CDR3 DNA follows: TGCGCCAGCAGCTTGCTCGGCAATGAGCAGTTCTTC. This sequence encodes CASSLLGNEQFF. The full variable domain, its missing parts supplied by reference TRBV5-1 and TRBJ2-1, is KAGVTQTPRYLIKTRGQQVTLSCSPISGHRSVSWYQQTPGQGLQFLFEYFSETQRNKGNFPGRFSGRQFSNSRSEMNVSTLELGDSALYLCASSLLGNEQFFGPGTRLTVL.

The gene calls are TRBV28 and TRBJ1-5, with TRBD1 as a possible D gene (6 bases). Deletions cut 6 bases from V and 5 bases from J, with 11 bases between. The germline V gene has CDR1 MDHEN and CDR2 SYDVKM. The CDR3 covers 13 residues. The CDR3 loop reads CASRHSGDQPQHF. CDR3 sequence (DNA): TGTGCCAGCAGACACTCAGGGGATCAGCCCCAGCATTTT.

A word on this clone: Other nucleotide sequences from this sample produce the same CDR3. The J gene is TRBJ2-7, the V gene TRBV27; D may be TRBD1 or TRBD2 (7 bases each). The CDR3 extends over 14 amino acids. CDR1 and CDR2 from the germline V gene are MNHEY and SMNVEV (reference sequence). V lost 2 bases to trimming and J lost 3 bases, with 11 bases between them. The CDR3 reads CASSLQGGNYEQYF. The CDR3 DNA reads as TGTGCCAGCAGTTTACAGGGGGGGAACTACGAGCAGTACTTC.

This CDR3 is CATSGGVAYEQYF. The CDR3 coding sequence is TGTGCCACCTCGGGGGGGGTGGCCTACGAGCAGTACTTC. This chain joins TRBV5-4 and TRBJ2-7; 8 nucleotides align to TRBD2. The germline gives CDR1 SGHNT, CDR2 YYREEE (reference sequence). V was clipped by 9 bases and J by 2 bases; unmatched bases: 7. There are 13 residues in the CDR3.

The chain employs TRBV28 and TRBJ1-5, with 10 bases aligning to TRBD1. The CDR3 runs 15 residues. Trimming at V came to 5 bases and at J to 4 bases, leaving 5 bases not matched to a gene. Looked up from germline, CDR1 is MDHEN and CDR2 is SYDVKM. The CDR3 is CASSIGQGGNQPQHF. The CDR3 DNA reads TGTGCCAGCAGTATTGGACAGGGGGGAAATCAGCCCCAGCATTTT.

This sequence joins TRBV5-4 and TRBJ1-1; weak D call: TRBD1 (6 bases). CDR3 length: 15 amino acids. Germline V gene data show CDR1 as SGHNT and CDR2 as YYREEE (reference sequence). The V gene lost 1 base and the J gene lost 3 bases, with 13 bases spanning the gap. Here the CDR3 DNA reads TGTGCCAGCAGCTTGCTGGGGGCGTCCCACACTGAAGCTTTCTTT. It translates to CASSLLGASHTEAFF.

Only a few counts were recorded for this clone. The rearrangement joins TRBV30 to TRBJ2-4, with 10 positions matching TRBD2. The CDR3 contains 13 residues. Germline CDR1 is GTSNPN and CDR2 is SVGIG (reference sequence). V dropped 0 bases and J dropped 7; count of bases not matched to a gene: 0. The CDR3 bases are TGTGCCTGGAGTGTAGCGGGGGGGAACATTCAGTACTTC. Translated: CAWSVAGGNIQYF.

CDR3: CASSLDRAGGETQYF. In DNA form, the CDR3 reads TGTGCCAGCAGCTTAGATAGGGCAGGGGGAGAGACCCAGTACTTC. The chain couples TRBV11-3 to TRBJ2-5; 7 bases fit TRBD1. Per germline, CDR1 SGHNT and CDR2 YENEEA. The CDR3 covers 15 residues. J gave up 4 bases and V 0 bases, and 5 bases lay outside the gene matches.

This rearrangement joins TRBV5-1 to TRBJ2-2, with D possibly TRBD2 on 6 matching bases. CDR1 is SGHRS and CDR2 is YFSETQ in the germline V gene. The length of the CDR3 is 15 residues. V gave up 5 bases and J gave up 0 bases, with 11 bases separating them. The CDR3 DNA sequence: TGCGCCAGCAGGCAGGAGGGGCCGAACACCGGGGAGCTGTTTTTT. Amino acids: CASRQEGPNTGELFF.

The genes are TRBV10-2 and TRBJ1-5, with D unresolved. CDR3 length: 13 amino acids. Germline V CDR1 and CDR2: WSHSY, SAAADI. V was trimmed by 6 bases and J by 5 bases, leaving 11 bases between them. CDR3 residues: CASRPTLDQPQHF. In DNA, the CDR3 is TGCGCCAGCAGGCCGACATTAGATCAGCCCCAGCATTTT.

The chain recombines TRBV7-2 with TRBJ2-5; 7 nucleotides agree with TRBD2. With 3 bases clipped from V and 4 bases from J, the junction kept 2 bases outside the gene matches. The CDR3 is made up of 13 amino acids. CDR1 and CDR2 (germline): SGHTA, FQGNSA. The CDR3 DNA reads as TGTGCCAGCAGCTTTCCGGGGGGAGAGACCCAGTACTTC. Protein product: CASSFPGGETQYF.